The 26 T cell receptor beta chains below come from one sample, sequenced in a study of cytomegalovirus exposure and HLA in healthy donors. The PCR made use of 60 Vbeta and 13 Jbeta primers. Repertoires were generated with immunoSEQ multiplex PCR, while TCRdb's copy carries only in-frame clones and drops some. The sample consists of 200,000 or so clones, around four fifths of them appearing once. Sample: PBMCs. The origin of the receptors is a woman aged 50 to 60 in good health and CMV-seropositive.

The genes are TRBV21-1 and TRBJ1-3; the D call of TRBD1 is as the table states it, not checked on the DNA. TRBV21-1 has pseudogene status. There are 14 residues in the CDR3. The CDR3 bases are TGTGCCACCCTACAGGGGGCGAGTGGAAACACCATATATTTT. This gives the protein CATLQGASGNTIYF.

Of note for this clone: Other DNA sequences in this specimen translate into the identical CDR3. The chain has TRBV7-9 and TRBJ2-3; the match to TRBD2 covers 9 bases. The CDR3 is made up of 16 amino acids. Trimming removed 5 bases from V and 0 bases from J; junction bases left unmatched: 6. CDR1 is SEHNR and CDR2 is FQNEAQ in the germline V gene (reference sequence). The CDR3, as DNA: TGTGCCAGCAGCCCGAGGCTAGCGGGAAGCACAGATACGCAGTATTTT. Translating it yields CASSPRLAGSTDTQYF.

Here the CDR3 DNA reads TGCAGCGAGCGCGGGGAGCTGTTTTTT. This translates into CSERGELFF. The J gene is TRBJ2-2, the V gene TRBV29-1; D not resolved. The CDR3 covers 9 residues. Germline V gene lookup returns CDR1 SQVTM and CDR2 ANQGSEA. V lost 7 bases, J lost 7 bases, and 4 bases lay in between.

CDR3 sequence (DNA): TGTGCCAGCAGCTCGGGACTAGCGATCGCCTACAATGAGCAGTTCTTC. It is translated as CASSSGLAIAYNEQFF. This rearrangement joins TRBV7-9 to TRBJ2-1, with 10 bases fitting TRBD2. The CDR3 runs to 16 residues. Trimming at V came to 4 bases and at J to 2 bases, leaving 5 bases not matched to a gene. Per the germline V gene, CDR1 is SEHNR and CDR2 is FQNEAQ (reference sequence).

Concerning this clone: A junction end diverges from the germline sequence, so it may reflect a read error. The chain links TRBV7-9 to TRBJ1-2; 7 bases agree with TRBD1. In germline, CDR1 is SEHNR, CDR2 FQNEAQ (reference sequence). The CDR3 runs 14 residues. CDR3 amino acids: CSSSLAVTGNGYTF. The CDR3 nucleotides read TGTTCCAGCAGCTTAGCGGTGACAGGGAATGGCTACACCTTC. The full variable domain, with the rest looked up from reference TRBV7-9 and TRBJ1-2, is DTGVSQNPRHKITKRGQNVTFRCDPISEHNRLYWYRQTLGQGPEFLTYFQNEAQLEKSRLLSDRFSAERPKGSFSTLEIQRTEQGDSAMYLCSSSLAVTGNGYTFGSGTRLTVV.

V is TRBV6-5 and J is TRBJ2-1, with D maybe TRBD2 (5 bases). V shed 6 bases and J shed 4 bases, with 10 bases lying between them. The germline V gene has CDR1 MNHEY and CDR2 SVGAGI. The CDR3 consists of 13 residues. CDR3 nucleotide sequence: TGTGCCAGCAGCCGCGGGCCGTACAATGAGCAGTTCTTC. It translates to CASSRGPYNEQFF.

The rearrangement uses TRBV5-4 and TRBJ2-1, with 15 nucleotides matching TRBD2. The CDR3 contains 15 residues. The V gene end was trimmed by 5 bases and the J gene end by 9 bases; junction bases not matched to a gene: 6. Germline CDR1 reads SGHNT; CDR2 reads YYREEE (reference sequence). The CDR3 sequence is CASRGLAGGHGEQFF. The CDR3 DNA reads TGTGCCAGCAGGGGACTAGCGGGAGGACACGGTGAGCAGTTCTTC.

The CDR3 sequence: CASSFRSDTQYF. The CDR3 DNA reads TGTGCCAGCAGTTTTCGGTCAGATACGCAGTATTTT. The chain carries TRBV27 and TRBJ2-3; D not resolved. The CDR3 loop spans 12 amino acids. In germline, CDR1 is MNHEY, CDR2 SMNVEV (reference sequence). V was pared by 3 bases and J by 4 bases, with 5 bases between.

Remarks on this clone: Other DNA sequences in this specimen translate into the identical CDR3. This sequence joins TRBV11-2 and TRBJ2-7, with D perhaps TRBD2 (6 bases). The germline V and J ends were trimmed by 4 bases and 0 bases, with 10 bases remaining between them. Germline values: CDR1 SGHAT, CDR2 FQNNGV. The CDR3 extends over 14 amino acids. The CDR3 nucleotides are TGTGCCAGCAGCTCGGGACTTCTCTCCTACGAGCAGTACTTC. Translation gives CASSSGLLSYEQYF. Combining the CDR3 with reference TRBV11-2 and TRBJ2-7 gives the whole variable domain EAGVAQSPRYKIIEKRQSVAFWCNPISGHATLYWYQQILGQGPKLLIQFQNNGVVDDSQLPKDRFSAERLKGVDSTLKIQPAKLEDSAVYLCASSSGLLSYEQYFGPGTRLTVT.

This chain uses TRBV18 with TRBJ1-2; TRBD1 matches at 10 bases. V gave up 4 bases and J gave up 3 bases; unmatched junction bases: 8. The germline CDR1 and CDR2 sequences are KGHSH and LQKENI. This CDR3 spans 16 amino acids. CDR3 amino acids: CASSQNAGQGDYGYTF. The CDR3 coding sequence is TGTGCCAGCTCACAAAACGCCGGACAGGGGGACTATGGCTACACCTTC.

The chain employs TRBV10-3 and TRBJ2-3; 7 nucleotides line up with TRBD2. The germline V gene has CDR1 ENHRY and CDR2 SYGVKD. The CDR3 runs 16 residues. After removal of 2 bases from V and 2 bases from J, the junction contained 7 bases not matched to a gene. CDR3 loop: CAISEGDGGNTDTQYF. CDR3 nucleotide sequence: TGTGCCATCAGTGAGGGAGACGGGGGGAACACAGATACGCAGTATTTT.

The CDR3 DNA is TGTGCCAGCAGCCCCGGGGCGGGAGTGTACGAGCAGTACTTC. It specifies CASSPGAGVYEQYF. The chain links TRBV11-2 to TRBJ2-7, with TRBD2 matching over 7 bases. Trimming took 5 bases from V and 4 from J; bases not matched to a gene: 8. The germline V gene encodes CDR1 SGHAT and CDR2 FQNNGV. The CDR3 totals 14 residues.

In this sample, this clone turned up once. The chain is built from TRBV5-1 and TRBJ1-4; 9 bases fit TRBD1. J gave up 7 bases and V 0 bases, and 4 bases lay outside the gene matches. CDR1 is SGHRS, CDR2 YFSETQ, per germline. This CDR3 is built from 15 residues. CDR3 sequence reads: CASSLGGQGAEKLFF. The DNA of the CDR3 is TGCGCCAGCAGCTTGGGGGGACAGGGTGCTGAAAAACTGTTTTTT.

V and J are TRBV19 and TRBJ1-5, with 7 bases aligning to TRBD1. Losses at the gene ends were 1 base for V and 6 bases for J; bases not matched to a gene: 9. Germline assignment: CDR1 LNHDA and CDR2 SQIVND (reference sequence). The CDR3 length is 16 residues. As DNA, the CDR3 is TGTGCCAGTAGTATAGTCCGCCACAGGGGCCCTCAGCCCCAGCATTTT. Protein product: CASSIVRHRGPQPQHF.

The chain combines TRBV25-1 with TRBJ2-5; TRBD2 is a possible D gene (5 bases). This CDR3 spans 16 amino acids. V was trimmed by 2 bases and J by 0 bases, leaving 13 bases between them. CDR1 MGHDK and CDR2 SYGVNS come from the germline V gene. The chain's CDR3 is CASSESYGVYQETQYF. Here the CDR3 DNA reads TGTGCCAGCAGTGAAAGTTACGGGGTTTACCAAGAGACCCAGTACTTC.

The rearrangement uses TRBV28 and TRBJ2-3; D unclear. The germline V gene has CDR1 MDHEN and CDR2 SYDVKM. V was trimmed by 6 bases and J by 2 bases, leaving 12 bases between them. The CDR3 is made up of 14 amino acids. CDR3 nucleotides: TGTGCCAGCAGCCCACCTATTCACACAGATACGCAGTATTTT. This codes for CASSPPIHTDTQYF.

The CDR3 sequence: CASSPWDRAPREQYF. DNA of the CDR3: TGTGCCAGCAGTCCATGGGACAGGGCCCCTCGTGAGCAGTACTTC. The rearrangement joins TRBV6-1 to TRBJ2-7; 9 nucleotides agree with TRBD1. This CDR3 has 15 residues. CDR1 and CDR2 (germline): MNHNS, SASEGT. V was pared by 5 bases and J by 7 bases, with 12 bases of the junction left unmatched.

The chain joins TRBV6-5 to TRBJ2-7, with 7 bases that match TRBD1. This CDR3 spans 15 amino acids. The germline V gene encodes CDR1 MNHEY and CDR2 SVGAGI. Germline trimming cut 0 bases from V and 1 base from J; bases unmatched to any gene: 3. CDR3 region: CASSYSRDRSYEQYF. The CDR3 DNA follows: TGTGCCAGCAGTTACTCCCGGGACAGATCCTACGAGCAGTACTTC.

This chain uses TRBV28 with TRBJ2-4, with D possibly being TRBD1 (6 bases). In germline, CDR1 is MDHEN, CDR2 SYDVKM. The CDR3 totals 15 residues. The V and J ends lost 7 bases and 2 bases respectively, with 15 bases between them. CDR3 sequence (DNA): TGTGCCAGCACTAAAACGCAGGGGACCAAAAACATTCAGTACTTC. This gives the protein CASTKTQGTKNIQYF. Full variable domain (remainder filled in from reference TRBV28 and TRBJ2-4): DVKVTQSSRYLVKRTGEKVFLECVQDMDHENMFWYRQDPGLGLRLIYFSYDVKMKEKGDIPEGYSVSREKKERFSLILESASTNQTSMYLCASTKTQGTKNIQYFGAGTRLSVL.

The chain carries TRBV7-9 and TRBJ1-1; D not resolved. Trimming removed 7 bases from V and 0 bases from J, with 6 bases in between. The CDR3 spans 12 residues. Germline V CDR1 and CDR2: SEHNR, FQNEAQ (reference sequence). The CDR3 spells CASTLMNTEAFF. CDR3 bases: TGTGCCAGCACCCTAATGAACACTGAAGCTTTCTTT.

The chain employs TRBV9 and TRBJ2-1; weak D call: TRBD2 (5 bases). The CDR3 sequence is 13 residues long. From germline, CDR1 is SGDLS and CDR2 YYNGEE. The V end was cut by 4 bases, the J end by 6 bases, with 11 bases between. In DNA form, the CDR3 reads TGTGCCAGCAGCCCTACCGGGATCAATGAGCAGTTCTTC. This sequence encodes CASSPTGINEQFF.

This clone showed up just a few times. The rearrangement joins TRBV15 to TRBJ1-5, with D unresolved. The V gene's germline CDR1 is LNHNV and CDR2 YYDKDF (reference sequence). This CDR3 contains 15 residues. Trimming shortened V by 1 base and J by 0 bases, and 7 bases separated the two germline ends. The CDR3 loop is CATSRVQVSNQPQHF. CDR3 coding DNA: TGTGCCACCAGCAGAGTCCAGGTTAGCAATCAGCCCCAGCATTTT.

The chain carries TRBV6-5 and TRBJ2-2; the D is unclear. The V gene's germline CDR1 is MNHEY and CDR2 SVGAGI. Trimming removed 5 bases at V and 6 bases at J, with 13 bases between. The length of the CDR3 is 14 residues. The DNA for the CDR3 is TGTGCCAGCAGTACCCGTACCCAGGCCGGGGAGCTGTTTTTT. It translates to CASSTRTQAGELFF.

This clone was found once. The V gene is TRBV15, the J gene TRBJ2-7; TRBD2 matches 7 bases. The length of the CDR3 is 16 residues. The V gene's germline CDR1 is LNHNV and CDR2 YYDKDF (reference sequence). Trimming cost V 1 base and J 0 bases; bases outside gene matches: 6. The CDR3 region has the DNA TGTGCCACCAGCAGAGCAAAAGCGGGGAGCTCCTACGAGCAGTACTTC. This codes for CATSRAKAGSSYEQYF.

This sequence joins TRBV7-2 and TRBJ1-2; 10 bases match TRBD1. The length of the CDR3 is 17 residues. J was trimmed by 0 bases and V by 5 bases; bases with no gene match: 9. Germline lookup yields CDR1 SGHTA and CDR2 FQGNSA. The CDR3 DNA is TGTGCCAGCAGCCAACACGGGACAGGGGCAACTAACTATGGCTACACCTTC. Translated, it gives CASSQHGTGATNYGYTF.

V is TRBV10-3 and J is TRBJ2-1; D uncertain. V was pared by 4 bases and J by 5 bases, with 9 bases between. The CDR3 length is 13 residues. Germline V gene sequence: CDR1 ENHRY, CDR2 SYGVKD. In nucleotides, the CDR3 is TGTGCCATCAGTGGTGGTAGAAACAATGAGCAGTTCTTC. Translating gives CAISGGRNNEQFF.